These 29 T cell receptor beta chains came from one sample sequenced in a study of siplizumab effects on memory and regulatory T cells. Here immunoSEQ multiplex PCR was the method, and the copy in TCRdb shows in-frame clones only, minus some. The sample contains over 100,000 clones, over 90% of which appear only once. The sample comprised Tregs sorted from blood. The source of these receptors is a human donor in good health.

This chain uses TRBV4-1 with TRBJ1-2; D remains unclear. Trimming shortened V by 1 base and J by 8 bases, and 20 bases separated the two germline ends. The CDR3 has 16 amino acids. Germline CDR1 is MGHRA and CDR2 is YSYEKL. The CDR3 bases are TGCGCCAGCAGCCAAGCGGCAAGTACGATCGAGTTGGGCTACACCTTC. This sequence encodes CASSQAASTIELGYTF.

This CDR3 is CSAPDYDTQYF. Here the CDR3 DNA reads TGCAGTGCTCCGGATTACGATACGCAGTATTTT. The V gene is TRBV20-1, the J gene TRBJ2-3, with no clear D. The length of the CDR3 is 11 residues. Germline V lookup: CDR1 DFQATT, CDR2 SNEGSKA (reference sequence). V shed 5 bases and J shed 6 bases, with 9 bases lying between them.

In this sample, this clone turned up once. This chain joins TRBV30 and TRBJ2-3; no clear D gene. This CDR3 is built from 12 residues. Germline loops: CDR1 GTSNPN, CDR2 SVGIG (reference sequence). Trimming cost V 5 bases and J 1 base, with 7 bases left between them. For the CDR3, the DNA is TGTGCCTGGTCCGGTGGCACAGATACGCAGTATTTT. Translating gives CAWSGGTDTQYF.

CDR3: CASSIQADTQYF. CDR3 coding DNA: TGTGCCAGCAGCATCCAAGCAGATACGCAGTATTTT. The chain carries TRBV5-4 and TRBJ2-3; D remains ambiguous. V dropped 4 bases and J dropped 4 bases, with 7 bases sitting between them. From germline, CDR1 is SGHNT and CDR2 YYREEE (reference sequence). The CDR3 is made up of 12 amino acids. The whole variable domain, filled in from reference TRBV5-4 and TRBJ2-3, reads ETGVTQSPTHLIKTRGQQVTLRCSSQSGHNTVSWYQQALGQGPQFIFQYYREEENGRGNFPPRFSGLQFPNYSSELNVNALELDDSALYLCASSIQADTQYFGPGTRLTVL.

The rearrangement links TRBV2 to TRBJ2-1, with 8 bases matching TRBD2. The CDR3 consists of 13 residues. CDR1 and CDR2 from the germline V gene are SNHLY and FYNNEI. V dropped 6 bases and J dropped 9; count of bases not matched to a gene: 7. The CDR3 sequence is CASSRRLASEQFF. CDR3 nucleotide sequence: TGTGCCAGCAGCCGCCGACTAGCGAGTGAGCAGTTCTTC.

V gene TRBV2 combines with J gene TRBJ2-7; 7 positions agree with TRBD1. This CDR3 comprises 13 residues. Germline loops: CDR1 SNHLY, CDR2 FYNNEI. The V gene end was trimmed by 9 bases and the J gene end by 6 bases; junction bases not matched to a gene: 11. CDR3 in amino acids: CARKDREGGEQYF. The CDR3 DNA sequence: TGTGCCAGGAAAGACAGGGAAGGGGGCGAGCAGTACTTC.

The CDR3 loop is CASSQGQGSSGANVLTF. In nucleotides, the CDR3 is TGCGCCAGCAGCCAAGGACAGGGAAGCTCTGGGGCCAACGTCCTGACTTTC. The V and J genes are TRBV4-1 and TRBJ2-6; 7 nucleotides match TRBD1. The CDR3 is 17 amino acids. From germline, CDR1 is MGHRA and CDR2 YSYEKL. V shed 1 base, J shed 0 bases, and the junction held 3 bases outside the gene matches.

This rearrangement joins TRBV7-2 to TRBJ2-3; tentatively, D is TRBD1 or TRBD2 (5 bases each). Germline V gives CDR1 SGHTA, CDR2 FQGNSA. There are 14 residues in the CDR3. V was pared by 2 bases and J by 2 bases, with 8 bases between. The CDR3 nucleotides are TGTGCCAGCAGCTTATTCGGGACCACAGATACGCAGTATTTT. Encoded protein: CASSLFGTTDTQYF.

About this clone: Other DNA variants within this sample encode the same CDR3. The chain has TRBV5-1 and TRBJ2-3; D gene uncertain. V lost 0 bases and J lost 2, with 7 bases in between. The CDR3 has 14 amino acids. The germline CDR1 and CDR2 sequences are SGHRS and YFSETQ. CDR3 amino acids: CASSLGGDTDTQYF. The CDR3 DNA follows: TGCGCCAGCAGCTTGGGCGGCGACACAGATACGCAGTATTTT.

The chain carries TRBV5-4 and TRBJ2-1; 9 nucleotides agree with TRBD2. Per the germline V gene, CDR1 is SGHNT and CDR2 is YYREEE (reference sequence). The V gene end was trimmed by 0 bases and the J gene end by 6 bases; junction bases not matched to a gene: 4. The CDR3 has 15 residues. Written as DNA, the CDR3 is TGTGCCAGCAGCTTGGGCGGGGGGGCCTTCAATGAGCAGTTCTTC. Translated: CASSLGGGAFNEQFF.

This chain joins TRBV27 and TRBJ2-2; D is uncertain. Germline loops: CDR1 MNHEY, CDR2 SMNVEV (reference sequence). The V and J ends lost 3 bases and 5 bases respectively, with 7 bases between them. This CDR3 comprises 13 residues. CDR3 residues: CASSFSSTGELFF. The CDR3 region has the DNA TGTGCCAGCAGTTTTTCCTCTACCGGGGAGCTGTTTTTT.

The CDR3 here is CASSIRRVPTNEKLFF. Here the CDR3 DNA reads TGTGCCAGTAGTATAAGACGGGTCCCGACTAATGAAAAACTGTTTTTT. This chain uses TRBV19 with TRBJ1-4; D is unclear. CDR1 and CDR2 from the germline V gene are LNHDA and SQIVND (reference sequence). V dropped 2 bases and J dropped 2 bases, with 12 bases sitting between them. The CDR3 is 16 residues long.

V gene TRBV18 combines with J gene TRBJ2-7; a weak D match, TRBD1 (5 bases). Germline CDR1 KGHSH, CDR2 LQKENI. V gave up 2 bases and J gave up 1 base, with 9 bases separating them. The CDR3 is made up of 14 amino acids. The chain's CDR3 is CASSPSGISYEQYF. The CDR3, as DNA: TGTGCCAGCTCACCATCAGGGATATCCTACGAGCAGTACTTC.

This chain connects TRBV2 to TRBJ1-2; D is ambiguous. The length of the CDR3 is 16 residues. V lost 0 bases and J 8 bases, leaving 19 bases between the germline ends. Germline CDR1 SNHLY, CDR2 FYNNEI. The CDR3 sequence: CASSEALRRAEGGYTF. CDR3 DNA sequence: TGTGCCAGCAGTGAAGCGCTTCGTAGGGCGGAGGGCGGCTACACCTTC.

This clone was seen only once. The chain uses TRBV4-3 and TRBJ2-7; 8 nucleotides align to TRBD2. Germline trimming cut 1 base from V and 3 bases from J; bases unmatched to any gene: 11. CDR1 and CDR2 from the germline V gene are LGHNA and YSLEER. The CDR3 totals 17 residues. The CDR3 protein is CASSQGGKRERGYEQYF. CDR3 DNA: TGCGCCAGCAGCCAAGGTGGTAAGCGGGAGAGGGGCTACGAGCAGTACTTC.

This chain links TRBV11-3 with TRBJ2-5; no reliable D call. This CDR3 has 12 amino acids. The V end was cut by 6 bases, the J end by 0 bases, with 5 bases between. The germline CDR1 and CDR2 sequences are SGHNT and YENEEA. The CDR3 region is CASRRNQETQYF. The CDR3 DNA follows: TGTGCCAGCAGGCGGAACCAAGAGACCCAGTACTTC.

CDR3 sequence: CASSLVQGAVSGANVLTF. DNA of the CDR3: TGTGCCAGCAGCTTAGTTCAGGGGGCGGTATCTGGGGCCAACGTCCTGACTTTC. The chain recombines TRBV7-9 with TRBJ2-6; 8 positions agree with TRBD1. CDR3 size: 18 residues. V gave up 1 base and J gave up 1 base; unmatched junction bases: 6. Germline lookup yields CDR1 SEHNR and CDR2 FQNEAQ (reference sequence).

This chain links TRBV30 with TRBJ1-3; possible D gene TRBD1, 6 bases. Trimming took 5 bases from V and 4 from J, leaving 12 bases between them. The CDR3 is 13 amino acids. Germline loops: CDR1 GTSNPN, CDR2 SVGIG (reference sequence). This CDR3 reads CAWSRGEGNTIYF. Here the CDR3 DNA reads TGTGCCTGGTCCAGGGGAGAGGGAAACACCATATATTTT.

Remarks on this clone: A read error may produce the germline difference seen at one junction end. The chain links TRBV5-4 to TRBJ2-7; D uncertain. From germline, CDR1 is SGHNT and CDR2 YYREEE (reference sequence). The CDR3 length is 14 residues. In DNA form, the CDR3 reads TGTGCCAGCAGCTTGGGACTCGACTCCTACGAGCAGTGCTTC. The encoded protein is CASSLGLDSYEQCF.

By its share, this clone is medium-sized. V usage is TRBV5-1 and J usage is TRBJ1-3, with TRBD1 matching over 7 bases. The CDR3 length is 14 residues. The trim removed 1 base at V and 2 bases at J, leaving 0 bases unmatched. Germline V gene data show CDR1 as SGHRS and CDR2 as YFSETQ. In DNA, the CDR3 is TGCGCCAGCAGCTTGCAGGGGGCTGGAAACACCATATATTTT. Its protein is CASSLQGAGNTIYF.

The chain carries TRBV19 and TRBJ2-2, with TRBD2 identical over 14 bases. The V and J ends lost 5 bases and 7 bases, in that order; junction bases with no gene match: 12. This CDR3 region has 18 residues. The germline V gene has CDR1 LNHDA and CDR2 SQIVND (reference sequence). This CDR3 reads CASSLRRLAGGPSGELFF. CDR3 DNA sequence: TGTGCCAGTAGTTTACGGCGACTAGCGGGGGGGCCTAGCGGGGAGCTGTTTTTT.

The chain employs TRBV4-1 and TRBJ2-3, with D hard to call. Trimming shortened V by 1 base and J by 0 bases, and 8 bases separated the two germline ends. Germline values: CDR1 MGHRA, CDR2 YSYEKL. This CDR3 has 15 amino acids. DNA for the CDR3: TGCGCCAGCAGCCAAGGAGGACGGAGCACAGATACGCAGTATTTT. It encodes CASSQGGRSTDTQYF.

This clone was observed a single time. The rearrangement uses TRBV4-2 and TRBJ2-1, with TRBD2 matching 7 bases. The V gene's germline CDR1 is LGHNA and CDR2 YNFKEQ. The CDR3 totals 13 residues. Trimming at V came to 3 bases and at J to 7 bases, leaving 3 bases not matched to a gene. The CDR3 DNA follows: TGTGCCAGCAGCCACGCGGGAGCGAATGAGCAGTTCTTC. It yields the protein CASSHAGANEQFF.

The V gene is TRBV30, the J gene TRBJ1-1, with D maybe TRBD1 (6 bases). Germline-derived CDR1 and CDR2 are GTSNPN and SVGIG (reference sequence). The CDR3 sequence is 14 residues long. The V and J ends lost 0 bases and 1 base respectively, with 9 bases between them. The CDR3 region has the DNA TGTGCCTGGAGTGTAGACAGGAGGAACACTGAAGCTTTCTTT. It codes for CAWSVDRRNTEAFF.

The chain employs TRBV10-2 and TRBJ1-2, with D unresolved. This CDR3 contains 12 residues. V shed 10 bases and J shed 7 bases, with 16 bases lying between them. The germline V gene has CDR1 WSHSY and CDR2 SAAADI. The CDR3 bases are TGCGCCACCTTTGACATTTCCCGTGGCTACACCTTC. Protein product: CATFDISRGYTF.

The chain carries TRBV14 and TRBJ2-1; 11 nucleotides align to TRBD2. J lost 12 bases, V lost 4 bases, and 8 bases had no gene match. Germline CDR1 and CDR2: SGHDN and FVKESK. There are 14 residues in the CDR3. In DNA, the CDR3 is TGTGCCAGCAGCCTGGGACTAGCGGTCCGGGGGCAGTTCTTC. Its translation is CASSLGLAVRGQFF.

V and J are TRBV30 and TRBJ1-5; unclear D gene. CDR3 length: 13 amino acids. Germline CDR1 GTSNPN, CDR2 SVGIG (reference sequence). The V end lost 3 bases, the J end lost 6 bases, and 12 bases lay between the germline ends. DNA for the CDR3: TGTGCCTGGAGCGCTGTCGGTTCTCAGCCCCAGCATTTT. Protein sequence: CAWSAVGSQPQHF.

This chain links TRBV10-3 with TRBJ2-3, with 10 positions matching TRBD1. CDR1 and CDR2 from the germline V gene are ENHRY and SYGVKD. The CDR3 spans 15 residues. The trim removed 4 bases at V and 4 bases at J, leaving 5 bases unmatched. CDR3 DNA: TGTGCCATCAGTGGACAGGGGGCGGGAGCAGATACGCAGTATTTT. It translates to CAISGQGAGADTQYF.

This chain links TRBV11-3 with TRBJ2-1; 14 bases agree with TRBD2. Germline values: CDR1 SGHNT, CDR2 YENEEA. This CDR3 has 16 amino acids. After removal of 5 bases from V and 9 bases from J, the junction contained 9 bases not matched to a gene. The CDR3: CASSIGLAGGRGEQFF. The CDR3 DNA sequence: TGTGCCAGCAGCATTGGACTAGCGGGGGGACGGGGTGAGCAGTTCTTC.